A selection of T cell receptor beta chains follows, all from one sample in a study of T cells in Graves' hyperthyroidism and ophthalmopathy. From the multiplex PCR reads, TCRdb called clonotypes with MiXCR, one entry per CDR3 protein. The sample lists hundreds of thousands of distinct CDR3 sequences, about 38% occurring once. Source material: blood. These receptors came from a man younger than 35 with Graves' hyperthyroidism. The conserved cysteine and the conserved F or W are not part of the CDR3 here.

V: TRBV29-1
CDR3: SVEDLRGRAGNEQY

V: TRBV12-3/TRBV12-4
CDR3: ASTRAGETQY

V: TRBV10-3
CDR3: AISTGTGTYGYT

V: TRBV5-1
CDR3: ASSGGLLAGDSYEQY

V: TRBV9
CDR3: ASSAPGRTTGELF

V: TRBV20-1
CDR3: SARGTRNEQY

V: TRBV19
CDR3: ATLGRVDGNTIY

V: TRBV29-1
CDR3: SALADTTYEQY

V: TRBV18
CDR3: ASSPKHEQY

V: TRBV7-9
CDR3: ASSGGGIYEQY